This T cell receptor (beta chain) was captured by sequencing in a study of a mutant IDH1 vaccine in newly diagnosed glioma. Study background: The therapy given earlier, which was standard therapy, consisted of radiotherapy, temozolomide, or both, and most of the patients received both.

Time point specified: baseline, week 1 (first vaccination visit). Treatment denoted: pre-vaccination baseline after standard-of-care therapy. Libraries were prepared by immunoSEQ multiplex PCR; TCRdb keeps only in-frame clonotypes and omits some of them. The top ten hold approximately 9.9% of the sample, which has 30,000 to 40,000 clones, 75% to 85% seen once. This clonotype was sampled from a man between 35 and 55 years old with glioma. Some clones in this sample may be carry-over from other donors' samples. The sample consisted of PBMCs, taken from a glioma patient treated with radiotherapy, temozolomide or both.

For the CDR3, the DNA is TGTGCCAGCAGCTTGTCGGGCAGGGGGTTCTACGAGCAGTACTTC. It specifies CASSLSGRGFYEQYF. The V and J genes are TRBV5-4 and TRBJ2-7, with TRBD1 matching 7 bases. Per the germline V gene, CDR1 is SGHNT and CDR2 is YYREEE (reference sequence). V dropped 1 base and J dropped 3; count of bases not matched to a gene: 7. The CDR3 has 15 residues.